This T cell receptor (beta chain) stems from a study of T cell responses to AZD1222 COVID-19 vaccine. The CDR3 contains 12 residues. Deletions cut 4 bases from V and 8 bases from J, with 11 bases between. Germline V gives CDR1 SGHRS, CDR2 YFSETQ. TCRdb keeps only in-frame clones here, not all; method: immunoSEQ multiplex PCR. This sample has roughly 130,000 clones, with approximately 90% found just once. The sequenced sample was peripheral blood, obtained on day 0 of AZD1222 vaccination. The TCR originated in an adult in good health. The genes are TRBV5-1 and TRBJ2-3; unclear D gene. In nucleotides, the CDR3 is TGCGCCAGCAGCGTCCCGTTGGGTACGCAGTATTTT. As protein: CASSVPLGTQYF. The full variable domain, with the rest looked up from reference TRBV5-1 and TRBJ2-3, is KAGVTQTPRYLIKTRGQQVTLSCSPISGHRSVSWYQQTPGQGLQFLFEYFSETQRNKGNFPGRFSGRQFSNSRSEMNVSTLELGDSALYLCASSVPLGTQYFGPGTRLTVL.